This T cell receptor beta chain was identified in a study of shared clonotypes between healthy human individuals. Regarding the study as a whole: Clonotype sharing across donors was expected to vary with sequencing depth.

CDR3 size: 15 residues. CDR1 is SGHTA and CDR2 is FQGNSA in the germline V gene. V lost 1 base and J 2 bases, leaving 9 bases between the germline ends. The study drew its donors from healthy HIV-negative adults without recent acute infections or vaccinations. CD4+ cell separation produced CD45RA+ naive and CD45RA-negative memory subsets. The assay ran at deep level. Method: immunoSEQ multiplex PCR; TCRdb's copy keeps in-frame clones and lacks some. The data contain some 200,000 clones, about 68% of them singletons. This clone was seen a few times. Antigen: not known. The V gene is TRBV7-2, the J gene TRBJ2-1; D ambiguous. The sequence was collected from a man aged 25 to 40 in good health. Input material: memory CD4+ T cells sorted from blood. The subset here: CD45RA-negative fraction. CDR3 coding DNA: TGTGCCAGCAGCTTAGACGCCGGGCCCTACAATGAGCAGTTCTTC. Encoded protein: CASSLDAGPYNEQFF. Looking up the rest from reference TRBV7-2 and TRBJ2-1 gives the full variable domain: GAGVSQSPSNKVTEKGKDVELRCDPISGHTALYWYRQSLGQGLEFLIYFQGNSAPDKSGLPSDRFSAERTGGSVSTLTIQRTQQEDSAVYLCASSLDAGPYNEQFFGPGTRLTVL.